Shown below are 7 T cell receptor beta chains from a single sample sequenced in a study of shared clonotypes between healthy human individuals. Measured with immunoSEQ multiplex PCR; TCRdb has only the in-frame clones, and not every one. This sample has about 2 million clones, with roughly 94% found just once. Source material: naive CD4+ T cells sorted from blood. Subset reported: CD45RA+ positively selected. Receptor source: a young man in good health.

The V gene is TRBV5-5, the J gene TRBJ2-1, with a weak D call TRBD2 (5 bases). The V gene's germline CDR1 is SGHKS and CDR2 YYEKEE (reference sequence). Trimming removed 3 bases from V and 0 bases from J, with 13 bases in between. The CDR3 consists of 16 residues. In DNA, the CDR3 is TGTGCCAGCAGCTCAGGACTCATCAGCTCCTACAATGAGCAGTTCTTC. Protein product: CASSSGLISSYNEQFF.

The chain carries TRBV7-6 and TRBJ2-2; D not resolved. CDR1 SGHVS and CDR2 FNYEAQ come from the germline V gene. The CDR3 is 15 residues long. V lost 4 bases and J lost 1, with 10 bases in between. The CDR3 DNA is TGTGCCAGCAGCTCACCTGGAAAGAACACCGGGGAGCTGTTTTTT. This gives the protein CASSSPGKNTGELFF.

V and J are TRBV5-6 and TRBJ2-4; a weak D match, TRBD2 (6 bases). The CDR3 covers 14 residues. Germline V gene data show CDR1 as SGHDT and CDR2 as YYEEEE. The germline V and J ends were trimmed by 0 bases and 6 bases, with 10 bases remaining between them. The CDR3 sequence is CASSLALAGNIQYF. The CDR3 DNA follows: TGTGCCAGCAGCTTGGCACTAGCCGGAAACATTCAGTACTTC.

This clone was seen only once. The rearrangement links TRBV27 to TRBJ2-7; 8 nucleotides line up with TRBD2. Trimming cost V 7 bases and J 2 bases; bases outside gene matches: 7. CDR1 MNHEY and CDR2 SMNVEV come from the germline V gene (reference sequence). The CDR3 loop spans 14 amino acids. The CDR3 DNA follows: TGTGCCAGCATTGGACGGGAGGGGACCTACGAGCAGTACTTC. This encodes CASIGREGTYEQYF.

This clone was picked up one time. The J gene is TRBJ2-7, the V gene TRBV9, with 9 bases lining up with TRBD1. V lost 2 bases and J lost 5; bases outside the gene matches: 8. The CDR3 is 15 residues long. Germline values: CDR1 SGDLS, CDR2 YYNGEE. CDR3 sequence: CASSVTGTGYDEQYF. CDR3 in DNA: TGTGCCAGCAGCGTCACCGGGACAGGGTACGACGAGCAGTACTTC.

The chain couples TRBV2 to TRBJ1-3; D remains unclear. The CDR3 loop spans 16 amino acids. Trimming pared 2 bases from V and 4 bases from J, leaving 15 bases between. CDR1 and CDR2 (germline): SNHLY, FYNNEI. The CDR3 protein is CASSERAFARGNTIYF. The CDR3 coding sequence is TGTGCCAGCAGTGAAAGGGCCTTTGCTCGCGGAAACACCATATATTTT.

The genes are TRBV25-1 and TRBJ1-5; 8 bases fit TRBD1. The CDR3 spans 14 residues. CDR1 and CDR2 from the germline V gene are MGHDK and SYGVNS. The trim removed 6 bases at V and 0 bases at J, leaving 1 base unmatched. The chain's CDR3 is CASRDRDSNQPQHF. The CDR3 region has the DNA TGTGCCAGCAGGGACAGGGATAGCAATCAGCCCCAGCATTTT.